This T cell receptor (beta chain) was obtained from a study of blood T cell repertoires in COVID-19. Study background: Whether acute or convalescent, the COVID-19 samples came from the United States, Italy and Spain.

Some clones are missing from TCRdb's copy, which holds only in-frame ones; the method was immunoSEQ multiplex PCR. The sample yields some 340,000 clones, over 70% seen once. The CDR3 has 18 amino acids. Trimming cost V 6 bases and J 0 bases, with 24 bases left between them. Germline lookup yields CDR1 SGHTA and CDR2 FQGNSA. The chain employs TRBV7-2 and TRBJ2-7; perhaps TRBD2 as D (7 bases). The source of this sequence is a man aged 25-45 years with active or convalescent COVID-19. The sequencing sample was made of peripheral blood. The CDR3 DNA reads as TGTGCCAGCAGTGTGATGGGGGGGCTGATCTCGTACTCCTACGAGCAGTACTTC. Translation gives CASSVMGGLISYSYEQYF.